This TCR beta chain was obtained from a study of OX40 agonist ivuxolimab in advanced cancers. About the study as a whole: Ivuxolimab was a fully human IgG2 agonistic monoclonal antibody targeting the costimulatory receptor OX40 (CD134). Intravenous ivuxolimab was administered to patients every 2 weeks at six dose levels: 0.01, 0.1, 0.3, 1.5, 3 and 10 mg/kg. Of the approximately 53 patients in dose escalation, some 20 had hepatocellular carcinoma, around 15 had melanoma, 9 had renal cell carcinoma and 9 had head and neck cancer. In the dose-escalation cohort, over 65% of patients were male, and the mean age was approximately 64 years, with a range of about 20 to 90. Prior anti-PD-1, anti-PD-L1 or anti-CTLA-4 therapy was permitted, and approximately 41% of dose-escalation patients had received checkpoint inhibitors. Partial responses occurred in three dose-escalation patients, of whom one had hepatocellular carcinoma and two had cutaneous melanoma. Peripheral TCRbeta sequencing was intended to test whether TCR sequence diversity was altered and clonal T-cell expansion was caused by ivuxolimab. The paper describes the monotherapy dose-escalation part (N ≈ 49 patients) of the phase I trial of ivuxolimab.

A note on this clone: It lacks a known antigen. Base quality data are lacking; no much larger clone is found one base away. In the same sample, other DNA sequences code for this CDR3.

Genomic DNA was extracted from sorted cells for sequencing of the TCRbeta CDR3 region. The immunoSEQ Assay was used to sequence the TCRbeta CDR3 regions. TCRdb carries this immuneACCESS record with in-frame sequences only. Its versions omit some clonotypes, under half of them owing to an unresolved V gene in the studies checked, with the rest unexplained. Here the sample has fewer than 85,000 clones; around 80% occur a single time. Roughly 8% of the sample rests with the top ten. What the authors observed across the whole study: On average, CD8+ T cells showed more expanded clones than CD4+ T cells after ivuxolimab. Low levels of normalized T-cell clonal expansion were also seen in some patients who did not respond. The antigen specificity of the clonally expanded peripheral T cells was not determined. Clonal expansion of both CD4+ and CD8+ blood T cells was observed from baseline to week 6 at doses 0.1 to 3.0 mg/kg. In partial responders in the 0.1-3.0 mg/kg groups, normalized peripheral clonal expansion was found to be among the lowest, especially among CD8+ T cells.

Patients with autoimmune disease history or receiving systemic immunosuppression were excluded from the trial. Peripheral blood for TCR sequencing was drawn from every dose cohort at baseline, at cycle 4 day 1 and at cycle 7 day 1. Samples were obtained from an open-label, multicenter, first-in-human phase I dose-escalation trial of ivuxolimab. Adults with locally advanced or metastatic melanoma, renal cell carcinoma, hepatocellular carcinoma or head and neck squamous cell carcinoma were enrolled in the trial. Before TCR sequencing, CD4+ and CD8+ T cells were separately sorted from peripheral blood. As encoded in the germline V gene, CDR1 is SGHRS while CDR2 is YFSETQ. Here V drops 1 base and J drops 1 base, and the junction holds 1 base not matched to any gene. The cysteine opens and the phenylalanine closes a CDR3 of 14 amino acids. The retained sequence is limited to the CDR3, 42 bases, with the frame set at the first base.

This chain is built from TRBV5-1 and TRBJ2-7; a stretch of 8 junction bases matches TRBD2. The sequencing here drew on CD4+ or CD8+ T cells sorted from blood, taken in a trial of the OX40 agonist ivuxolimab. This clonotype was sampled from an adult with an advanced solid tumor such as melanoma, head and neck, liver or kidney cancer. The CDR3 protein: CASSLTSGSYEQYF. The DNA is as follows: TGCGCCAGCAGCTTGACTAGCGGATCCTACGAGCAGTACTTC.